This paragraph covers one T cell receptor beta chain sequence. Germline is not matched at one junction end, which may reflect a read error. This sample is part of a study of OX40 agonist ivuxolimab in advanced cancers. At the level of the study: Patients were treated with intravenous ivuxolimab, dosed at 0.01 to 10 mg/kg and infused every 2 weeks.

The protocol was immunoSEQ multiplex PCR, while the TCRdb copy is restricted to in-frame clones and leaves out a portion. The repertoire includes roughly 63,000 clones, 80% to 90% of them detected once, and 10% to 14% sits in the top ten. The CDR3 runs 14 residues. CDR1 is KGHSH and CDR2 is LQKENI in the germline V gene. This clonotype originated in an adult with an advanced solid tumor such as melanoma, head and neck, liver or kidney cancer. This chain connects TRBV18 to TRBJ2-5, with D unclear. The tail of the sequence fits TRBJ2-7 better, so the J call may be wrong. Sequencing used CD4+ or CD8+ T cells sorted from blood, obtained in a trial of the OX40 agonist ivuxolimab. DNA of the CDR3: TGTGCCAGCTCGCCACGGGTGACCTCCTACGAGCAGTACTTC. Protein: CASSPRVTSYEQYF.